The 31 T cell receptor beta chains below were found in one sample sequenced in a study of tumor-infiltrating lymphocytes in primary liver carcinoma. It was unsorted whole blood that yielded blood RNA, and germline DNA was also extracted. A constant-region primer primed TCR beta cDNA synthesis from roughly 510 ng of total RNA. What produced the TCR beta libraries was three nested multiplex PCR rounds using slightly modified ARM-PCR. The first two PCR rounds used TRBV1-TRBV30 forward primers with a C-beta reverse primer, 9 to 10 cycles each. A single record per CDR3 protein comes from TCRdb applying MiXCR to the multiplex PCR reads. The sample has approximately 330,000 distinct CDR3 sequences; approximately 65% are singletons. Sequencing input: peripheral blood. The receptors originated from a man between 40 and 49 years old with primary liver carcinoma and hepatitis B virus infection.

This clonotype was observed many times. V gene TRBV12-3 or TRBV12-4 combines with J gene TRBJ1-1; D is unclear. The CDR3 has 15 amino acids. The V end was cut by 2 bases, the J end by 6 bases, with 16 bases between. CDR3 nucleotides: TGTGCCAGCAGTTTATACGGGCTTGATAGTTCTGAAGCTTTCTTT. This sequence encodes CASSLYGLDSSEAFF.

At least ten counts were recorded for this clonotype. The chain has TRBV6-1 and TRBJ2-1; 12 bases align to TRBD2. The CDR3 spans 16 residues. Germline CDR1 reads MNHNS; CDR2 reads SASEGT. Trimming cost V 3 bases and J 8 bases; bases outside gene matches: 8. The CDR3 bases are TGTGCCAGCAGTGATCAAGGACTAGCGGGATTCTATGAGCAGTTCTTC. Its translation: CASSDQGLAGFYEQFF.

This chain links TRBV4-1 with TRBJ2-1, with D uncertain. The CDR3 spans 17 residues. With 0 bases removed from V and 0 bases from J, the gap between germline ends came to 12 bases. CDR1 is MGHRA and CDR2 is YSYEKL in the germline V gene. The CDR3 here is CASSQDLASSSYNEQFF. CDR3 DNA: TGCGCCAGCAGCCAAGATCTTGCGTCTAGCTCCTACAATGAGCAGTTCTTC.

V is TRBV5-4 and J is TRBJ1-1, with 9 positions matching TRBD1. The CDR3 totals 18 residues. The trim removed 3 bases at V and 0 bases at J, leaving 12 bases unmatched. Germline lookup yields CDR1 SGHNT and CDR2 YYREEE (reference sequence). The CDR3: CASSSTGQGSVMNTEAFF. The CDR3 nucleotides are TGTGCCAGCAGCTCCACGGGACAGGGATCGGTTATGAACACTGAAGCTTTCTTT.

The V call is TRBV24-1, the J call TRBJ1-2; no clear D gene. The V gene's germline CDR1 is KGHDR and CDR2 SFDVKD. V lost 5 bases and J 8 bases, leaving 14 bases between the germline ends. The CDR3 is 13 amino acids. CDR3 sequence: CATSGTREGGYTF. The CDR3 bases are TGTGCCACCAGTGGCACCCGGGAGGGAGGCTACACCTTC.

Ten or more counts support this clonotype. This chain links TRBV4-1 with TRBJ1-5, with D unresolved. From germline, CDR1 is MGHRA and CDR2 YSYEKL. The CDR3 spans 15 residues. Trimming stripped 3 bases from V and 4 bases from J, with 13 bases between. The DNA for the CDR3 is TGCGCCAGCAGCCACGACTTCTCTAAAAATCAGCCCCAGCATTTT. Amino acids: CASSHDFSKNQPQHF.

Notes on this clonotype: A much larger clone lies a single base off, so this may be a read error. The CDR3 ends on some other residue instead of the conserved phenylalanine or tryptophan, so this is likely a read error. The chain combines TRBV4-2 with TRBJ2-5, with TRBD2 matching over 9 bases. CDR1 is LGHNA and CDR2 is YNFKEQ in the germline V gene. Trimming cost V 0 bases and J 7 bases; bases outside gene matches: 9. This CDR3 spans 16 amino acids. CDR3 DNA: TGTGCCAGCAGCCAAGATAGAAGTAGCGGGAGAATGACCCAGTACCTC. Its protein product is CASSQDRSSGRMTQYL.

Comments on this clonotype: A clone one base away is much larger, so this may be a read error. V and J are TRBV6-5 and TRBJ2-6; no reliable D call. Germline V gene sequence: CDR1 MNHEY, CDR2 SVGAGI. The CDR3 contains 17 residues. As DNA, the CDR3 is TGTGCCAGCAGTTCATTCAGTTCTGGCTCTGGGGTCAACGTCCTGACTTTC. It codes for CASSSFSSGSGVNVLTF.

This clonotype was seen many times. The V call is TRBV29-1, the J call TRBJ1-1, with D possibly being TRBD1 (5 bases). CDR3 size: 12 residues. V lost 7 bases and J lost 3, with 12 bases in between. Germline V lookup: CDR1 SQVTM, CDR2 ANQGSEA. CDR3 loop: CSGGLGDTEAFF. CDR3 DNA sequence: TGCAGCGGGGGGTTGGGAGACACTGAAGCTTTCTTT.

The chain has TRBV6-6 and TRBJ1-5, with TRBD1 as a possible D gene (5 bases). CDR1 and CDR2 (germline): MNHNY, SVGAGI (reference sequence). The CDR3 loop spans 17 amino acids. Trimming shortened V by 3 bases and J by 2 bases, and 17 bases separated the two germline ends. Here the CDR3 reads CASSYSISGTGNQPQHF. The CDR3 nucleotides read TGTGCCAGCAGTTATTCGATATCGGGGACGGGCAATCAGCCCCAGCATTTT.

DNA of the CDR3: TGTGCCGCGGCGGACCATCCGGGACTTGGGGCTCCCAACTATGGCTACACCTTC. Translation: CAAADHPGLGAPNYGYTF. The chain recombines TRBV6-1 with TRBJ1-2; TRBD1 might be the D (5 bases). Germline CDR1 reads MNHNS; CDR2 reads SASEGT. Trimming took off 11 bases at V and 2 bases at J, with 30 bases between the two ends. This CDR3 contains 18 residues.

Remarks on this clonotype: Given a much more abundant clone one base away, this may be a read error. J is TRBJ2-3 and V is TRBV10-3, with TRBD2 matching over 10 bases. V was pared by 10 bases and J by 4 bases, with 8 bases of the junction left unmatched. Germline V gene lookup returns CDR1 ENHRY and CDR2 SYGVKD. The CDR3 is made up of 14 amino acids. In DNA, the CDR3 is TGTGCCACCACCGGACTAGCGGCACCAGATACGCAGTATTTT. Amino acid sequence: CATTGLAAPDTQYF.

Ten or more counts support this clonotype. V gene TRBV5-4 combines with J gene TRBJ2-7; TRBD2 agrees at 10 bases. Germline CDR1 reads SGHNT; CDR2 reads YYREEE (reference sequence). The ends lost 3 bases at V and 3 bases at J; junction bases unmatched: 3. The CDR3 extends over 14 amino acids. For the CDR3, the DNA is TGTGCCAGCAGCTCTAGCGGGAGATTCTACGAGCAGTACTTC. Protein: CASSSSGRFYEQYF.

This clonotype was counted once. The junction differs from germline at one of its ends, possibly a read error. The chain uses TRBV12-3 or TRBV12-4 and TRBJ2-2; D is possibly TRBD2 (5 bases). The CDR3 is made up of 14 amino acids. CDR3 protein: CASSFGDGAGVLFF. The CDR3 DNA follows: TGTGCCAGCAGTTTTGGGGATGGCGCCGGGGTGCTGTTTTTT.

In regard to this clonotype: A junction boundary mismatches the germline segment, possibly from a read error. J is TRBJ2-7 and V is TRBV6-6; 9 bases match TRBD1. The CDR3 extends over 14 amino acids. From germline, CDR1 is MNHNY and CDR2 SVGAGI (reference sequence). The DNA for the CDR3 is TGTGCCAGCAGAATTTCGGGACAGGGTGGCGAGCATTACTTC. Its protein is CASRISGQGGEHYF.

This rearrangement joins TRBV11-2 to TRBJ2-2; either TRBD1 or TRBD2 may supply D (6 bases each). V lost 10 bases and J lost 5, with 17 bases in between. Germline CDR1 reads SGHAT; CDR2 reads FQNNGV. There are 14 residues in the CDR3. The CDR3 is CAINLEGGTGELFF. CDR3 coding DNA: TGTGCCATCAACTTAGAAGGGGGGACCGGGGAGCTGTTTTTT.

Note on this clonotype: A much larger clone differs from this one at a single base, so this may be a read error. This chain joins TRBV5-5 and TRBJ1-4, with D possibly being TRBD1 (5 bases). V lost 0 bases and J lost 3, with 9 bases in between. CDR1 SGHKS and CDR2 YYEKEE come from the germline V gene (reference sequence). CDR3 size: 15 residues. This CDR3 reads CASSLGQGANEKLFF. The CDR3 coding sequence is TGTGCCAGCAGCTTGGGGCAGGGCGCTAATGAAAAACTGTTTTTT.

The chain links TRBV5-6 to TRBJ2-1; the D is unclear. V was clipped by 0 bases and J by 0 bases, with 10 bases between them. The CDR3 sequence is 16 residues long. CDR1 and CDR2 from the germline V gene are SGHDT and YYEEEE. In DNA, the CDR3 is TGTGCCAGCAGCTTGGTCCAGGTCAGCTCCTACAATGAGCAGTTCTTC. Translated, it gives CASSLVQVSSYNEQFF.

The chain has TRBV28 and TRBJ2-2; TRBD2 aligns across 7 bases. Trimming removed 5 bases from V and 1 base from J; junction bases left unmatched: 10. Germline lookup yields CDR1 MDHEN and CDR2 SYDVKM. This CDR3 comprises 17 residues. Here the CDR3 reads CASSPSAGRWNTGELFF. CDR3 nucleotides: TGTGCCAGCAGTCCGTCAGCGGGAAGGTGGAACACCGGGGAGCTGTTTTTT. The whole variable domain, filled in from reference TRBV28 and TRBJ2-2, reads DVKVTQSSRYLVKRTGEKVFLECVQDMDHENMFWYRQDPGLGLRLIYFSYDVKMKEKGDIPEGYSVSREKKERFSLILESASTNQTSMYLCASSPSAGRWNTGELFFGEGSRLTVL.

The chain is built from TRBV10-3 and TRBJ1-1; D might be TRBD1 (5 bases). The ends were cut back, 6 bases at V and 3 bases at J, with 11 bases in the middle. This CDR3 comprises 13 residues. Per the germline V gene, CDR1 is ENHRY and CDR2 is SYGVKD. The CDR3 sequence is CAISRDRHTEAFF. CDR3 nucleotide sequence: TGTGCCATCAGCAGGGACCGACACACTGAAGCTTTCTTT.

About this clonotype itself: Without the conserved terminal phenylalanine or tryptophan, this CDR3 likely stems from a read error. The chain employs TRBV5-1 and TRBJ2-1; D is possibly TRBD1 or TRBD2 (5 bases each). CDR1 is SGHRS and CDR2 is YFSETQ in the germline V gene. The CDR3 length is 15 residues. The germline V and J ends were trimmed by 0 bases and 0 bases, with 7 bases remaining between them. The CDR3 DNA is TGCGCCAGCAGCTTGGCAGGGAGCTCCTACAATGAGCAGTTCCTC. It encodes CASSLAGSSYNEQFL.

In regard to this clonotype: Given a much more abundant clone one base away, this may be a read error. V is TRBV5-5 and J is TRBJ1-1; weak D call: TRBD1 (6 bases). The germline V gene has CDR1 SGHKS and CDR2 YYEKEE (reference sequence). The CDR3 extends over 14 amino acids. CDR3 in DNA: TGTACCAGCAGCTGGGGGGCGCAGGACACTGAAGCTTTCTTT. Translating it yields CTSSWGAQDTEAFF. Together with reference TRBV5-5 and TRBJ1-1, the CDR3 gives the full variable domain: DAGVTQSPTHLIKTRGQQVTLRCSPISGHKSVSWYQQVLGQGPQFIFQYYEKEERGRGNFPDRFSARQFPNYSSELNVNALLLGDSALYLCTSSWGAQDTEAFFGQGTRLTVV.

This clonotype is a singleton in its sample. This could be a read error, since a much larger clone is one nucleotide away. The genes are TRBV4-1 and TRBJ2-4; maybe TRBD1 (5 bases). This CDR3 is 16 amino acids long. Germline values: CDR1 MGHRA, CDR2 YSYEKL. CDR3 loop: CASNQDWAAQGNIQYF. CDR3 nucleotide sequence: TGCGCCAGCAACCAAGATTGGGCGGCGCAGGGCAACATTCAGTACTTC.

This clonotype appeared many times. This chain connects TRBV6-5 to TRBJ1-5; TRBD1 might be the D (6 bases). Trimming removed 5 bases at V and 4 bases at J, with 12 bases between. From germline, CDR1 is MNHEY and CDR2 SVGAGI. The CDR3 length is 14 residues. Here the CDR3 DNA reads TGTGCCAGCAGTCAAGGACAGCATAATCAGCCCCAGCATTTT. It encodes CASSQGQHNQPQHF.

CDR3 nucleotide sequence: TGTGCCAGCAGTTACTGGGACAGTCGGTACGAGCAGTACTTC. Translated, it gives CASSYWDSRYEQYF. V and J are TRBV6-6 and TRBJ2-7; 7 bases align to TRBD1. Per germline, CDR1 MNHNY and CDR2 SVGAGI (reference sequence). This CDR3 region has 14 residues. The trim removed 1 base at V and 4 bases at J, leaving 4 bases unmatched.

Only a few counts were recorded for this clonotype. The chain has TRBV5-1 and TRBJ1-6, with D perhaps TRBD1 (6 bases). Germline V CDR1 and CDR2: SGHRS, YFSETQ. The V gene lost 0 bases and the J gene lost 9 bases, with 13 bases spanning the gap. CDR3 length: 15 amino acids. The CDR3 DNA sequence: TGCGCCAGCAGCTTGGATGCAGGGGAGAGTTCACCCCTCCACTTT. Its protein product is CASSLDAGESSPLHF.

This clonotype came up once. One end of the junction fails to match germline, which may point to a read error. The chain couples TRBV11-2 to TRBJ2-6, with D unclear. Per germline, CDR1 SGHAT and CDR2 FQNNGV. The CDR3 loop spans 12 amino acids. The CDR3 loop reads CDSSPGANVLTF. CDR3 bases: TGTGACAGCAGCCCTGGGGCCAACGTCCTGACTTTC.

This clonotype was recorded only once. At one boundary the junction diverges from the germline segment, which might be a read error. V gene TRBV6-5 combines with J gene TRBJ1-2, with D possibly being TRBD1 (5 bases). Germline assignment: CDR1 MNHEY and CDR2 SVGAGI. This CDR3 has 16 amino acids. The DNA for the CDR3 is TGTGCCAGCAGTTACGACAGCTTCAGGGTCGGCGGTGGCCACACCTTC. Translating it yields CASSYDSFRVGGGHTF.

Note on this clonotype: With a much larger clone just one base away, this may be a read error. V usage is TRBV6-2 or TRBV6-3 and J usage is TRBJ1-1; D not resolved. Germline values: CDR1 MNHEY, CDR2 SVGEGT. The CDR3 is 13 residues long. Trimming pared 2 bases from V and 1 base from J, leaving 5 bases between. The CDR3 region has the DNA TGTGCCAGCAGTTACGGCGGGAACACTGAAGCTTTCTTT. As protein: CASSYGGNTEAFF.

About this clonotype: A much bigger clone sits one base away, suggesting this may be a read error. The CDR3 sequence is CASSFGTQEIQYF. The CDR3 DNA reads TGTGCCAGCAGTTTCGGGACCCAAGAGATCCAGTACTTC. The genes are TRBV12-3 or TRBV12-4 and TRBJ2-5; D may correspond to TRBD1 or TRBD2 (5 bases each). The CDR3 has 13 residues.

V usage is TRBV11-2 and J usage is TRBJ2-5; possible D gene TRBD1, 6 bases. V was shortened by 2 bases and J by 2 bases, with 21 bases between the two germline ends. This CDR3 region has 18 residues. In germline, CDR1 is SGHAT, CDR2 FQNNGV. The CDR3 coding sequence is TGTGCCAGCAGCTTAAGCTCAATGGGACAAGTACAGCAAGAGACCCAGTACTTC. Translation gives CASSLSSMGQVQQETQYF. Drawing the rest from reference TRBV11-2 and TRBJ2-5, the complete variable domain is EAGVAQSPRYKIIEKRQSVAFWCNPISGHATLYWYQQILGQGPKLLIQFQNNGVVDDSQLPKDRFSAERLKGVDSTLKIQPAKLEDSAVYLCASSLSSMGQVQQETQYFGPGTRLLVL.